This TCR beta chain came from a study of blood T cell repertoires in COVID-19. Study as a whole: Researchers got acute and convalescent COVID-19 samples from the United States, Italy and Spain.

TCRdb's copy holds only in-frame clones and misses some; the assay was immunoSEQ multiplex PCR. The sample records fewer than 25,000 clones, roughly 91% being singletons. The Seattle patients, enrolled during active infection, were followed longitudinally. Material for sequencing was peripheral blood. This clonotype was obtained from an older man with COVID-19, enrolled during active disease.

Here the CDR3 DNA reads TGTGCCAGCAGAGCCTTAACAGGGGTCACCGGGGAGCTGTTTTTT. Residues: CASRALTGVTGELFF. The chain employs TRBV2 and TRBJ2-2; 7 bases agree with TRBD1. V lost 6 bases and J lost 4; bases outside the gene matches: 8. Germline-derived CDR1 and CDR2 are SNHLY and FYNNEI. The CDR3 contains 15 residues.